This T cell receptor beta chain was observed in a study of CD8+ T cells in alopecia areata. Noted treatment: oral pan-JAK inhibitor, 5-10 mg twice daily. The authors extracted RNA and reverse transcribed it into cDNA as the sequencing template. Only in-frame clones appear in the TCRdb table, and some are missing; sequencing was by immunoSEQ multiplex PCR. The data show around 110,000 clones, roughly 55% seen once. In germline, CDR1 is LNHDA, CDR2 SQIVND (reference sequence). This CDR3 spans 15 amino acids. Trimming took 3 bases from V and 1 from J, leaving 12 bases between them. The TCR sequence derives from a human donor with alopecia areata. Sequencing used CD8+ T cells sorted from blood, obtained at week 24, from a patient treated with tofacitinib. The rearrangement uses TRBV19 and TRBJ1-1; maybe TRBD1 (5 bases). The CDR3 sequence: CASSIRPGKNTEAFF. CDR3 nucleotide sequence: TGTGCCAGTAGTATCCGCCCAGGGAAGAACACTGAAGCTTTCTTT.